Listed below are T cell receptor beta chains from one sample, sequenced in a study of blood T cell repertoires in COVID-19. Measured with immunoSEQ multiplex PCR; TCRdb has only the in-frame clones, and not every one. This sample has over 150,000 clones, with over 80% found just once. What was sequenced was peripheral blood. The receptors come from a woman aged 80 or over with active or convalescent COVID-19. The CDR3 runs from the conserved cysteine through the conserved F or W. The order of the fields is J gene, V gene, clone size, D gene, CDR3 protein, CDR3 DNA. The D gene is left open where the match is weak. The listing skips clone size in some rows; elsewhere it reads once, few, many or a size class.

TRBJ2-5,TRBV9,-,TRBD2,CASSVGDSGGETQYF,TGTGCCAGCAGCGTAGGAGATAGCGGGGGTGAGACCCAGTACTTC
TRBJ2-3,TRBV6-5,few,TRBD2,CASSWTSGTFTDTQYF,TGTGCCAGCAGTTGGACTAGCGGGACTTTCACAGATACGCAGTATTTT
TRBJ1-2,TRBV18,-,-,CASSPVKQGSYGYTF,TGTGCCAGCTCACCAGTTAAACAGGGTTCCTATGGCTACACCTTC
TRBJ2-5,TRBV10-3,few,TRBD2,CAISKAGGSQETQYF,TGTGCCATCAGTAAAGCGGGGGGTTCCCAAGAGACCCAGTACTTC
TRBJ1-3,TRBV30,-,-,CAWSRSLSGNTIYF,TGTGCCTGGAGTCGAAGCCTCTCTGGAAACACCATATATTTT
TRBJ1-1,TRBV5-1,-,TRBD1,CASSLAGTGGNTEAFF,TGCGCCAGCAGCTTGGCCGGGACAGGGGGGAACACTGAAGCTTTCTTT
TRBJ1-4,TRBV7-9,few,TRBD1,CASSLDGTGEKLFF,TGTGCCAGCAGCTTAGATGGGACAGGCGAAAAACTGTTTTTT
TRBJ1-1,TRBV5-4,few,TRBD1,CASRPGQGTVNTEAFF,TGTGCCAGCAGGCCCGGACAGGGTACCGTAAACACTGAAGCTTTCTTT
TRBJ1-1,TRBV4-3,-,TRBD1,CASSLGQANTEAFF,TGCGCCAGCAGCCTTGGACAGGCGAACACTGAAGCTTTCTTT
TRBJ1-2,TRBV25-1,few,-,CASSENVGTGTSYGYTF,TGTGCCAGCAGTGAAAATGTGGGTACCGGGACTTCCTATGGCTACACCTTC
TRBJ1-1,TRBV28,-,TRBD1,CASGQGRTEAFF,TGTGCCAGCGGACAGGGTAGAACTGAAGCTTTCTTT
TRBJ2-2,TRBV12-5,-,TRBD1,CASGEQGGPGELFF,TGTGCTAGTGGAGAACAGGGGGGTCCCGGGGAGCTGTTTTTT
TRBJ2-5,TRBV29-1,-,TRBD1,CSVEKLRGETQYF,TGCAGCGTTGAAAAACTCAGGGGGGAGACCCAGTACTTC
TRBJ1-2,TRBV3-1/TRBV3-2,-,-,CASSQSPGYYGYTF,TGTGCCAGCAGCCAAAGTCCCGGGTACTATGGCTACACCTTC
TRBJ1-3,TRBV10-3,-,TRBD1,CAISAPLAGGSGNTIYF,TGTGCCATCAGTGCCCCCTTGGCAGGGGGCTCTGGAAACACCATATATTTT
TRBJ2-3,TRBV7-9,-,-,CASSGDSSPQYF,TGTGCCAGCAGCGGGGACTCTAGCCCGCAGTATTTT
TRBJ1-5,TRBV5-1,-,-,CASSLAENQPQHF,TGCGCCAGCAGCTTGGCCGAGAATCAGCCCCAGCATTTT
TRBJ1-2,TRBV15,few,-,CATTQGGYGGYTF,TGTGCCACCACCCAGGGTGGGTATGGTGGCTACACCTTC
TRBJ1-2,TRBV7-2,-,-,CASSLAPAGDGYTF,TGTGCCAGCAGCTTAGCCCCAGCGGGAGATGGCTACACCTTC
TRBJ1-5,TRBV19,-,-,CASKKGQYSNQPQHF,TGTGCCAGTAAAAAGGGACAATATAGCAATCAGCCCCAGCATTTT
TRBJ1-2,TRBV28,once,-,CASSTGWDRGYTF,TGTGCCAGCAGTACAGGGTGGGATCGTGGCTACACCTTC
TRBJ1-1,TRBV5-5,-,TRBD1,CASSPPGTGRNEAFF,TGTGCCAGCAGCCCGCCCGGGACAGGGCGAAATGAAGCTTTCTTT
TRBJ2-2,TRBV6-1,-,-,CASSEQAGLSTGELFF,TGTGCCAGCAGTGAACAGGCGGGGCTGTCCACCGGGGAGCTGTTTTTT
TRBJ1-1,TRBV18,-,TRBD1,CASSPQGQGKGNTEAFF,TGTGCCAGCTCACCACAGGGACAGGGGAAAGGGAACACTGAAGCTTTCTTT
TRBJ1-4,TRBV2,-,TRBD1,CASTRTGAKEKLFF,TGTGCCAGCACCCGGACAGGGGCGAAAGAAAAACTGTTTTTT
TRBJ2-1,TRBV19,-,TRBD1,CASSIAMLGQGAIEQFF,TGTGCCAGTAGTATCGCCATGTTGGGACAGGGGGCGATTGAGCAGTTCTTC
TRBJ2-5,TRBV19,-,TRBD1,CASSIAGTGRQETQYF,TGTGCCAGTAGTATTGCCGGGACAGGCCGCCAAGAGACCCAGTACTTC
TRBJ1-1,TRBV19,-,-,CASRKGVIDTEAFF,TGTGCCAGTAGGAAGGGGGTTATAGACACTGAAGCTTTCTTT
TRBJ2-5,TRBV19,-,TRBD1,CASSPNDRGRMETQYF,TGTGCCAGTAGTCCGAACGACAGGGGGCGCATGGAGACCCAGTACTTC
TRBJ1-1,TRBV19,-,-,CASSIAADRTEAFF,TGTGCCAGTAGTATAGCTGCAGACAGGACTGAAGCTTTCTTT
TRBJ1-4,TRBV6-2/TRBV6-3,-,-,CASSYSREKLFF,TGTGCCAGCAGTTACTCGAGGGAAAAACTGTTTTTT
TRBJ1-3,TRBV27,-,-,CASSLRGGGRGNTIYF,TGTGCCAGCAGTTTAAGGGGCGGGGGGAGAGGAAACACCATATATTTT
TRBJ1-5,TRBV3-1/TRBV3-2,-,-,CASSQVAGQPQHF,TGTGCCAGCAGCCAAGTTGCAGGGCAGCCCCAGCATTTT
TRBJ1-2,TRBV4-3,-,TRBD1,CASSQGQQGDYGYTF,TGCGCCAGCAGCCAAGGGCAACAGGGGGACTATGGCTACACCTTC
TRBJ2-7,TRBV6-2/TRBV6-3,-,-,CASSYPRLASSYEQYF,TGTGCCAGCAGTTACCCACGCCTGGCCTCTTCCTACGAGCAGTACTTC
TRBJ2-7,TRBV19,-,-,CASSDNYEQYF,TGTGCCAGTAGTGACAACTACGAGCAGTACTTC
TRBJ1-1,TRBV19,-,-,CASNNGREVAEAFF,TGTGCCAGTAATAATGGGAGAGAAGTCGCTGAAGCTTTCTTT
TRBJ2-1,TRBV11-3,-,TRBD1,CASSLGQGAVDEQFF,TGTGCCAGCAGCTTAGGGCAGGGGGCGGTTGATGAGCAGTTCTTC
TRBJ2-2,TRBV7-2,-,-,CASSLTGSGELFF,TGTGCCAGCAGCTTAACGGGATCCGGGGAGCTGTTTTTT
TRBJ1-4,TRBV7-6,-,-,CASTLTATNEKLFF,TGTGCCAGCACCCTGACTGCAACTAATGAAAAACTGTTTTTT
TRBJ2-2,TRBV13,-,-,CASSPRGWGTTNTGELFF,TGTGCCAGCAGCCCAAGGGGGTGGGGGACAACTAACACCGGGGAGCTGTTTTTT
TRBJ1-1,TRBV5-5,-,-,CASSIRGGTEAFF,TGTGCCAGCAGCATCAGGGGAGGGACTGAAGCTTTCTTT
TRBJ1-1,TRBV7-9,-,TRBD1,CASSSQDRVMNTEAFF,TGTGCCAGCAGCTCGCAGGACAGGGTAATGAACACTGAAGCTTTCTTT
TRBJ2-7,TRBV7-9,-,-,CASSLPGSYEQYF,TGTGCCAGCAGTCTACCGGGTTCATACGAGCAGTACTTC
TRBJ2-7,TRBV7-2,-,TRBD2,CASSFAGGGASYEQYF,TGTGCCAGCAGCTTCGCGGGAGGGGGGGCATCCTACGAGCAGTACTTC
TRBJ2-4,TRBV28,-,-,CASSSPGKNIQYF,TGTGCCAGCAGTTCCCCGGGCAAAAACATTCAGTACTTC